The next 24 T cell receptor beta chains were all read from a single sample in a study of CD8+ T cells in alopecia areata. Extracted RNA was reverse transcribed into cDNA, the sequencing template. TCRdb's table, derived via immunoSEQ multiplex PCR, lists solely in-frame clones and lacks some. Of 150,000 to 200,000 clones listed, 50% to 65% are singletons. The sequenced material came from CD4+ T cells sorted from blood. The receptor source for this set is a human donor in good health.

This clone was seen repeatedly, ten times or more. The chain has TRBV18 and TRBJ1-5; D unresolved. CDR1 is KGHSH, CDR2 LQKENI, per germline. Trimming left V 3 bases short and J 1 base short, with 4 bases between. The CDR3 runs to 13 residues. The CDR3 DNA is TGTGCCAGCTCACCGACGAGCAATCAGCCCCAGCATTTT. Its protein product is CASSPTSNQPQHF.

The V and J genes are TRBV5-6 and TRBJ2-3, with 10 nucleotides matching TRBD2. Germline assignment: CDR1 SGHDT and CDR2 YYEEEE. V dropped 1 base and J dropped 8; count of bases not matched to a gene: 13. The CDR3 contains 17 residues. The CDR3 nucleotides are TGTGCCAGCAGCTTGCCCCCTTGGGCTAGCGGGAGTGGTACGCAGTATTTT. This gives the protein CASSLPPWASGSGTQYF.

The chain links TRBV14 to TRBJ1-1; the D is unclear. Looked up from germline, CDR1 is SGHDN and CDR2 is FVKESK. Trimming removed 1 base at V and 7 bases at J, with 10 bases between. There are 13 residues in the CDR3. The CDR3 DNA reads TGTGCCAGCAGCCAAGTAATGTCCGGTGAAGCTTTCTTT. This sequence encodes CASSQVMSGEAFF.

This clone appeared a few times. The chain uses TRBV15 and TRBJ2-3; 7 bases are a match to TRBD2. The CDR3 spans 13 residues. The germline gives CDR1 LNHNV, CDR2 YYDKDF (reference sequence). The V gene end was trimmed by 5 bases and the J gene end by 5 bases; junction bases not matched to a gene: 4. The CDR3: CATSRGSGDTQYF. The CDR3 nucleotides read TGTGCCACCAGCCGCGGGAGTGGAGATACGCAGTATTTT.

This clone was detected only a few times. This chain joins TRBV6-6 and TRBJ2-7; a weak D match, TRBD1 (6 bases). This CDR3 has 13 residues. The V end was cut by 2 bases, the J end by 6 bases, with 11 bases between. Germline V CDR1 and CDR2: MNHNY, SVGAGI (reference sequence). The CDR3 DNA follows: TGTGCCAGCAGTTACGGTAGGGGGAGCGAGCAGTACTTC. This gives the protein CASSYGRGSEQYF.

The CDR3 spells CASSLALATGANVLTF. The CDR3 coding sequence is TGTGCCAGCAGCTTAGCTCTTGCTACTGGGGCCAACGTCCTGACTTTC. The chain employs TRBV7-2 and TRBJ2-6; D not certain. Germline V gene data show CDR1 as SGHTA and CDR2 as FQGNSA. Trimming shortened V by 0 bases and J by 2 bases, and 8 bases separated the two germline ends. This CDR3 region has 16 residues.

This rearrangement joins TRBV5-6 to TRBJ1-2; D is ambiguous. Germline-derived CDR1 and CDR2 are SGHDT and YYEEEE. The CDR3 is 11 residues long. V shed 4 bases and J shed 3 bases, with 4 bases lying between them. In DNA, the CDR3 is TGTGCCAGCAGCAGGGACTATGGCTACACCTTC. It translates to CASSRDYGYTF.

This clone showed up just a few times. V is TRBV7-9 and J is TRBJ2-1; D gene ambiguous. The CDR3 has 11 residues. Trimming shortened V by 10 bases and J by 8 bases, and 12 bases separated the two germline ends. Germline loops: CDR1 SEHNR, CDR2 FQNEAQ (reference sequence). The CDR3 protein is CATSEQDEQFF. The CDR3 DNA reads TGTGCCACCAGTGAGCAGGATGAGCAGTTCTTC. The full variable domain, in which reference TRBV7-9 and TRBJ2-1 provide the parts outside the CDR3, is DTGVSQNPRHKITKRGQNVTFRCDPISEHNRLYWYRQTLGQGPEFLTYFQNEAQLEKSRLLSDRFSAERPKGSFSTLEIQRTEQGDSAMYLCATSEQDEQFFGPGTRLTVL.

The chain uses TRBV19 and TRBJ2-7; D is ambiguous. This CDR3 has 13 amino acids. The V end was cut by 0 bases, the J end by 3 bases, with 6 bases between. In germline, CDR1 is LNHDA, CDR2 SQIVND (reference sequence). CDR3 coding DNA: TGTGCCAGTAGTATAGATGTCCTCTACGAGCAGTACTTC. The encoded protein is CASSIDVLYEQYF.

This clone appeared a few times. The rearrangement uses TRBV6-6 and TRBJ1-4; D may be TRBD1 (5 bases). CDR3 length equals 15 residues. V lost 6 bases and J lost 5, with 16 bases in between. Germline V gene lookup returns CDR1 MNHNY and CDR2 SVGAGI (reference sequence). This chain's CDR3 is CASSRPGTGNEKLFF. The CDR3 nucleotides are TGTGCCAGCAGCCGACCGGGGACGGGAAATGAAAAACTGTTTTTT.

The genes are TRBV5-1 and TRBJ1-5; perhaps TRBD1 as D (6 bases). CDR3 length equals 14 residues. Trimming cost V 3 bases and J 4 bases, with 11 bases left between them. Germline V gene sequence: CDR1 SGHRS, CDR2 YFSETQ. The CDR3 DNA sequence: TGCGCCAGCAGCTACGGGACACCGAATCAGCCCCAGCATTTT. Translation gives CASSYGTPNQPQHF.

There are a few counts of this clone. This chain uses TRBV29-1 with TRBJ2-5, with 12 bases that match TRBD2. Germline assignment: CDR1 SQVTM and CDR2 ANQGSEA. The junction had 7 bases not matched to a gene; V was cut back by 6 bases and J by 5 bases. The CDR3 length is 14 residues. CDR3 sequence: CSVGGLAGKETQYF. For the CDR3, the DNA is TGCAGCGTGGGTGGACTAGCGGGGAAGGAGACCCAGTACTTC.

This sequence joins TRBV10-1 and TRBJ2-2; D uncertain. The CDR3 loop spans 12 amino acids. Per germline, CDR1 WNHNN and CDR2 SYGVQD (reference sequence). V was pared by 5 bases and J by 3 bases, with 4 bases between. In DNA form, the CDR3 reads TGCGCCAGCAGTCGTTACACCGGGGAGCTGTTTTTT. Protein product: CASSRYTGELFF.

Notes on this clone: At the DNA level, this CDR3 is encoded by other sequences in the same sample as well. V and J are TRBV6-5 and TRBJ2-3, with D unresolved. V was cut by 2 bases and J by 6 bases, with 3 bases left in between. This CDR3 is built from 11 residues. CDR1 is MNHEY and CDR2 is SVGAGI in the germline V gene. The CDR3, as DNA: TGTGCCAGCAGTTACGGTGATACGCAGTATTTT. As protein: CASSYGDTQYF.

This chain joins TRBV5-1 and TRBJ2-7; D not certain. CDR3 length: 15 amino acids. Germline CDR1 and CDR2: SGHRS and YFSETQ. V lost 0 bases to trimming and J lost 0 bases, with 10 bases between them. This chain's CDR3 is CASSLEPESSYEQYF. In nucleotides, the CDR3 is TGCGCCAGCAGCTTGGAGCCAGAGAGCTCCTACGAGCAGTACTTC.

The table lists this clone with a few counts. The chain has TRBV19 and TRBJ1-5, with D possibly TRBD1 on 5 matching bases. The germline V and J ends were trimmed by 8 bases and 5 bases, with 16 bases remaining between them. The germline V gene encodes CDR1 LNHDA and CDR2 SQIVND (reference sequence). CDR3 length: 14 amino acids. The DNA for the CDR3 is TGTGCCAGTGACCGAGGGGATATTGATCAGCCCCAGCATTTT. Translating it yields CASDRGDIDQPQHF.

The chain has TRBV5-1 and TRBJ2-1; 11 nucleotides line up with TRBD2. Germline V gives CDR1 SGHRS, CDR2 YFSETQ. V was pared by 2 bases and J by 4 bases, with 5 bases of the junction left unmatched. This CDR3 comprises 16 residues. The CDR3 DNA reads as TGCGCCAGCAGCTTCCCGGGACTAGCGGTATACAATGAGCAGTTCTTC. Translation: CASSFPGLAVYNEQFF.

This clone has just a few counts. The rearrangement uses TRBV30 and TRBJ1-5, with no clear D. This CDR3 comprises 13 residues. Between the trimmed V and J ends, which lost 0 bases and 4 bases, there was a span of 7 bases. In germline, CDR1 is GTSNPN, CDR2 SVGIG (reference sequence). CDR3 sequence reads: CAWSVQQNQPQHF. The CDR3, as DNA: TGTGCCTGGAGTGTACAGCAAAATCAGCCCCAGCATTTT.

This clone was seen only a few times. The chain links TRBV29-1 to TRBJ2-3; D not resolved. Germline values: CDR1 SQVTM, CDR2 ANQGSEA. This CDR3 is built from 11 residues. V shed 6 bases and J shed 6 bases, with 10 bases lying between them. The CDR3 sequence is CSVASGDTQYF. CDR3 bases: TGCAGCGTCGCTTCCGGGGATACGCAGTATTTT.

CDR3 coding DNA: TGTGCCAGCAGCGTCTCCGGGACAGGCCAAGAGACCCAGTACTTC. It encodes CASSVSGTGQETQYF. The V gene is TRBV7-8, the J gene TRBJ2-5; 8 bases align to TRBD1. This CDR3 is 15 amino acids long. CDR1 is SGHVS and CDR2 is FQNEAQ in the germline V gene. V was clipped by 5 bases and J by 1 base; unmatched bases: 6.

CDR3 DNA: TGTGCCATCAGTGAGTCTCTCCTGGCGGGGGAGCAGTACTTC. Translation: CAISESLLAGEQYF. The chain has TRBV10-3 and TRBJ2-7; tentatively, D is TRBD2 (6 bases). The CDR3 runs to 14 residues. V was pared by 0 bases and J by 7 bases, with 13 bases between. Germline loops: CDR1 ENHRY, CDR2 SYGVKD.

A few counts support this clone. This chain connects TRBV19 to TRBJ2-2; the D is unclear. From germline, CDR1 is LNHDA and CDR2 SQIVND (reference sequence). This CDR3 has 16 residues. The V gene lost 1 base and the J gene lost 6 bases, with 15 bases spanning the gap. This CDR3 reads CASSIVPGVAAGELFF. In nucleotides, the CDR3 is TGTGCCAGTAGTATAGTCCCTGGGGTAGCAGCCGGGGAGCTGTTTTTT. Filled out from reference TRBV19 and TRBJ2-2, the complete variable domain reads DGGITQSPKYLFRKEGQNVTLSCEQNLNHDAMYWYRQDPGQGLRLIYYSQIVNDFQKGDIAEGYSVSREKKESFPLTVTSAQKNPTAFYLCASSIVPGVAAGELFFGEGSRLTVL.

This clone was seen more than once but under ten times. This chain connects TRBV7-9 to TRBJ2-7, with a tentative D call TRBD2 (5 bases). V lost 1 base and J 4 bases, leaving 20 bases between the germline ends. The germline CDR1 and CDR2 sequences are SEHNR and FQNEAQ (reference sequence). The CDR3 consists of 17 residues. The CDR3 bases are TGTGCCAGCAGCTTAGTTCGGGGAAATGCCCTCGGATACGAGCAGTACTTC. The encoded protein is CASSLVRGNALGYEQYF.

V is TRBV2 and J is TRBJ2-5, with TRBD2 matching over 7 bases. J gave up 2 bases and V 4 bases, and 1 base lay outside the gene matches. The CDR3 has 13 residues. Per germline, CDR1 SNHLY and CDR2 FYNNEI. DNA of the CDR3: TGTGCCAGCAGTGCTAGCGGACAAGAGACCCAGTACTTC. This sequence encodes CASSASGQETQYF.